These 27 T cell receptor beta chains were all obtained from the same sample, sequenced in a study of T cell responses to AZD1222 COVID-19 vaccine. Repertoires were generated with immunoSEQ multiplex PCR, while TCRdb's copy carries only in-frame clones and drops some. The table has around 88,000 clones, about 86% seen once. The sequencing used peripheral blood, collected on day 0 of AZD1222 vaccination. Receptor source: an adult in good health.

This chain uses TRBV7-3 with TRBJ2-3; a possible D gene is TRBD1 (6 bases). The CDR3 sequence is 14 residues long. With 6 bases removed from V and 2 bases from J, the gap between germline ends came to 12 bases. Germline lookup yields CDR1 SGHTA and CDR2 FQGTGA. The CDR3 nucleotides read TGTGCCAGCAGACCGGACAGTCTCACAGATACGCAGTATTTT. The encoded protein is CASRPDSLTDTQYF.

J is TRBJ1-4 and V is TRBV2, with 7 bases that match TRBD1. Germline V gene lookup returns CDR1 SNHLY and CDR2 FYNNEI. The CDR3 contains 14 residues. Unmatched junction bases numbered 6, after V lost 4 bases and J lost 7 bases. This CDR3 is CASSVQGVSEKLFF. CDR3 bases: TGTGCCAGCAGTGTTCAGGGGGTTTCTGAAAAACTGTTTTTT. The full variable domain, in which reference TRBV2 and TRBJ1-4 provide the parts outside the CDR3, is EPEVTQTPSHQVTQMGQEVILRCVPISNHLYFYWYRQILGQKVEFLVSFYNNEISEKSEIFDDQFSVERPDGSNFTLKIRSTKLEDSAMYFCASSVQGVSEKLFFGSGTQLSVL.

The chain uses TRBV15 and TRBJ1-5; TRBD1 might be the D (6 bases). This CDR3 has 16 residues. Trimming took 0 bases from V and 7 from J, leaving 16 bases between them. CDR1 LNHNV and CDR2 YYDKDF come from the germline V gene (reference sequence). DNA for the CDR3: TGTGCCACCAGCAGAGATCGGGCGGGGGCTGGACAGCCCCAGCATTTT. Encoded protein: CATSRDRAGAGQPQHF.

The chain combines TRBV11-2 with TRBJ2-3, with a weak D call TRBD2 (6 bases). From germline, CDR1 is SGHAT and CDR2 FQNNGV. V was pared by 3 bases and J by 0 bases, with 16 bases between. This CDR3 has 17 amino acids. This CDR3 is CASSFFSSSGSTDTQYF. CDR3 in DNA: TGTGCCAGCAGCTTTTTCAGTTCGAGCGGGAGCACAGATACGCAGTATTTT.

The V and J genes are TRBV7-3 and TRBJ2-2; D might be TRBD1 (5 bases). The CDR3 is 15 residues long. V lost 3 bases to trimming and J lost 6 bases, with 14 bases between them. Germline V gene lookup returns CDR1 SGHTA and CDR2 FQGTGA. In DNA form, the CDR3 reads TGTGCCAGCAGCTTCCAGGGCCCTGGGGCCGGGGAGCTGTTTTTT. This encodes CASSFQGPGAGELFF.

CDR3 sequence reads: CASSARTGNTEAFF. The CDR3 region has the DNA TGTGCCAGCAGCGCTCGGACGGGGAACACTGAAGCTTTCTTT. This chain joins TRBV21-1 and TRBJ1-1. TRBV21-1 is designated a pseudogene. CDR3 length: 14 residues.

This clone was seen just once. The genes are TRBV25-1 and TRBJ1-2; D is ambiguous. Germline loops: CDR1 MGHDK, CDR2 SYGVNS. V was clipped by 1 base and J by 0 bases, with 9 bases between them. CDR3 length: 15 amino acids. In DNA form, the CDR3 reads TGTGCCAGCAGTGAATTTGGGCAGACTAACTATGGCTACACCTTC. Translating gives CASSEFGQTNYGYTF.

The chain links TRBV12-3 or TRBV12-4 to TRBJ1-6, with TRBD1 matching 9 bases. This CDR3 region has 13 residues. J was trimmed by 8 bases and V by 6 bases; bases with no gene match: 2. The CDR3 is CASRGQGDSPLHF. As DNA, the CDR3 is TGTGCCAGCAGGGGACAGGGAGATTCACCCCTCCACTTT.

This sequence joins TRBV7-2 and TRBJ1-5, with D hard to call. The CDR3 loop spans 14 amino acids. Germline lookup yields CDR1 SGHTA and CDR2 FQGNSA. With 4 bases removed from V and 2 bases from J, the gap between germline ends came to 9 bases. Here the CDR3 DNA reads TGTGCCAGCAGCTCCCAAGAAGGCAATCAGCCCCAGCATTTT. It translates to CASSSQEGNQPQHF.

This clone was seen a few times. V gene TRBV3-1 (or the pseudogene TRBV3-2) combines with J gene TRBJ2-7; TRBD2 matches at 10 bases. Germline V gene sequence: CDR1 LGHDT, CDR2 YNNKEL (reference sequence). CDR3 length equals 17 residues. Trimming at V came to 6 bases and at J to 1 base, leaving 12 bases not matched to a gene. The CDR3 sequence is CASRQMGSSGGSYEQYF. The CDR3 DNA follows: TGTGCCAGCAGGCAAATGGGGTCTAGCGGGGGTTCCTACGAGCAGTACTTC.

This clone was seen just once. V gene TRBV5-1 combines with J gene TRBJ1-4; 8 bases are a match to TRBD1. The CDR3 runs 15 residues. The germline CDR1 and CDR2 sequences are SGHRS and YFSETQ. Losses at the gene ends were 4 bases for V and 6 bases for J; bases not matched to a gene: 8. CDR3 sequence reads: CASSRGQGADEKLFF. As DNA, the CDR3 is TGCGCCAGCAGCCGAGGGCAGGGGGCCGATGAAAAACTGTTTTTT.

The chain recombines TRBV25-1 with TRBJ2-7; D assignment may be TRBD1 or TRBD2 (5 bases each). V shed 7 bases and J shed 1 base, with 14 bases lying between them. In germline, CDR1 is MGHDK, CDR2 SYGVNS. There are 14 residues in the CDR3. In DNA, the CDR3 is TGTGCCAGCACCGACTACAGGAATTCCTACGAGCAGTACTTC. This gives the protein CASTDYRNSYEQYF.

The chain employs TRBV20-1 and TRBJ1-2; 7 nucleotides align to TRBD1. The germline V gene encodes CDR1 DFQATT and CDR2 SNEGSKA (reference sequence). This CDR3 has 15 amino acids. With V trimmed by 3 bases and J by 3 bases, 10 bases remained unmatched. Here the CDR3 DNA reads TGCAGTGCTAGTAACAGGGGAGTGGAAGACTATGGCTACACCTTC. This translates into CSASNRGVEDYGYTF.

The table lists this clone with a few counts. The chain carries TRBV10-3 and TRBJ1-2; 11 bases line up with TRBD1. The CDR3 runs to 15 residues. Germline V lookup: CDR1 ENHRY, CDR2 SYGVKD. V gave up 11 bases and J gave up 2 bases; unmatched junction bases: 10. The CDR3 DNA sequence: TGTGCCGCCAGGACAGGGGGCATGTCCAACTATGGCTACACCTTC. As protein: CAARTGGMSNYGYTF.

V and J are TRBV5-4 and TRBJ1-6; TRBD1 is a possible D gene (6 bases). Trimming stripped 10 bases from V and 5 bases from J, with 13 bases between. The CDR3 has 13 residues. CDR1 SGHNT and CDR2 YYREEE come from the germline V gene (reference sequence). CDR3 sequence reads: CACGGGNNSPLHF. For the CDR3, the DNA is TGTGCCTGCGGAGGGGGAAATAATTCACCCCTCCACTTT.

Concerning this clone itself: One junction end does not reproduce the germline sequence, and a read error may be involved. J is TRBJ2-7 and V is TRBV3-1 (or the pseudogene TRBV3-2); unclear D gene. The CDR3 loop spans 12 amino acids. Germline CDR1 and CDR2: LGHDT and YNNKEL (reference sequence). CDR3 in amino acids: CASSQGSTGCFF. CDR3 nucleotides: TGTGCCAGCAGCCAAGGATCGACGGGCTGTTTTTTC.

The chain joins TRBV19 to TRBJ1-5; perhaps TRBD1 as D (6 bases). V shed 1 base and J shed 0 bases, with 10 bases lying between them. The CDR3 spans 16 residues. CDR1 is LNHDA and CDR2 is SQIVND in the germline V gene (reference sequence). CDR3 sequence reads: CASSIVQGLSNQPQHF. The CDR3 nucleotides are TGTGCCAGTAGTATAGTACAGGGCCTTAGCAATCAGCCCCAGCATTTT.

V usage is TRBV7-8 and J usage is TRBJ1-5, with D perhaps TRBD1 (5 bases). CDR1 is SGHVS, CDR2 FQNEAQ, per germline. With 5 bases removed from V and 5 bases from J, the gap between germline ends came to 19 bases. The CDR3 extends over 16 amino acids. For the CDR3, the DNA is TGTGCCAGCAGCCAACCTGGGTGGGGAGGGGATCAGCCCCAGCATTTT. Translating it yields CASSQPGWGGDQPQHF.

V usage is TRBV19 and J usage is TRBJ2-5; a possible D gene is TRBD2 (5 bases). CDR3 length: 16 amino acids. Trimming left V 3 bases short and J 0 bases short, with 14 bases between. Germline values: CDR1 LNHDA, CDR2 SQIVND (reference sequence). The CDR3 protein is CASSMGGGTYQETQYF. The CDR3 region has the DNA TGTGCCAGTAGTATGGGCGGAGGCACCTACCAAGAGACCCAGTACTTC.

V and J are TRBV19 and TRBJ2-5; no clear D. The germline V gene has CDR1 LNHDA and CDR2 SQIVND (reference sequence). CDR3 length equals 14 residues. V lost 5 bases and J lost 0, with 10 bases in between. DNA for the CDR3: TGTGCCAGTAGTCCGGGCCCTTACCAAGAGACCCAGTACTTC. It codes for CASSPGPYQETQYF.

The gene calls are TRBV4-1 and TRBJ1-5; D gene ambiguous. This CDR3 region has 13 residues. CDR1 and CDR2 (germline): MGHRA, YSYEKL. V was clipped by 0 bases and J by 6 bases, with 6 bases between them. The CDR3 protein is CASSQDLTQPQHF. The DNA of the CDR3 is TGCGCCAGCAGCCAAGATCTGACTCAGCCCCAGCATTTT.

A few counts support this clone. The chain recombines TRBV6-1 with TRBJ1-4; 9 positions match TRBD1. The CDR3 is 14 amino acids. From germline, CDR1 is MNHNS and CDR2 SASEGT. The ends lost 3 bases at V and 8 bases at J; junction bases unmatched: 4. Here the CDR3 DNA reads TGTGCCAGCAGTGAGGGGACAGGGAGCGAAAAACTGTTTTTT. Residues: CASSEGTGSEKLFF.

The chain is built from TRBV19 and TRBJ1-1, with D perhaps TRBD1 (5 bases). The V gene's germline CDR1 is LNHDA and CDR2 SQIVND (reference sequence). The CDR3 contains 14 residues. V was shortened by 5 bases and J by 4 bases, with 14 bases between the two germline ends. CDR3 region: CASSPLGVGTEAFF. CDR3 DNA: TGTGCCAGTAGTCCTCTGGGGGTGGGCACTGAAGCTTTCTTT.

The V and J genes are TRBV28 and TRBJ2-3; 9 nucleotides align to TRBD2. CDR3 size: 14 residues. V lost 2 bases to trimming and J lost 4 bases; unmatched junction nucleotides: 1. Germline V gene lookup returns CDR1 MDHEN and CDR2 SYDVKM. CDR3 in amino acids: CASSLAGGADTQYF. CDR3 nucleotides: TGTGCCAGCAGTTTAGCGGGGGGGGCAGATACGCAGTATTTT.

The chain carries TRBV19 and TRBJ2-6; D not resolved. The CDR3 covers 13 residues. V lost 5 bases and J 3 bases, leaving 5 bases between the germline ends. In germline, CDR1 is LNHDA, CDR2 SQIVND (reference sequence). The CDR3 sequence: CASSSVGANVLTF. As DNA, the CDR3 is TGTGCCAGTAGTTCCGTTGGGGCCAACGTCCTGACTTTC.

The V and J genes are TRBV7-2 and TRBJ1-1, with D tentatively TRBD1 (5 bases). V dropped 5 bases and J dropped 6 bases, with 22 bases sitting between them. Germline CDR1 is SGHTA and CDR2 is FQGNSA. This CDR3 spans 16 amino acids. In DNA form, the CDR3 reads TGTGCCAGCAGCAGGCGGGATCTTGGGGCTAACCCTGAAGCTTTCTTT. Residues: CASSRRDLGANPEAFF.

The chain joins TRBV28 to TRBJ2-7, with 9 bases aligning to TRBD1. CDR3 size: 14 residues. V shed 4 bases, J shed 2 bases, and the junction held 3 bases outside the gene matches. CDR1 is MDHEN and CDR2 is SYDVKM in the germline V gene. Here the CDR3 DNA reads TGTGCCAGCAGTTGGACAGGGGTCCCCTACGAGCAGTACTTC. It translates to CASSWTGVPYEQYF.